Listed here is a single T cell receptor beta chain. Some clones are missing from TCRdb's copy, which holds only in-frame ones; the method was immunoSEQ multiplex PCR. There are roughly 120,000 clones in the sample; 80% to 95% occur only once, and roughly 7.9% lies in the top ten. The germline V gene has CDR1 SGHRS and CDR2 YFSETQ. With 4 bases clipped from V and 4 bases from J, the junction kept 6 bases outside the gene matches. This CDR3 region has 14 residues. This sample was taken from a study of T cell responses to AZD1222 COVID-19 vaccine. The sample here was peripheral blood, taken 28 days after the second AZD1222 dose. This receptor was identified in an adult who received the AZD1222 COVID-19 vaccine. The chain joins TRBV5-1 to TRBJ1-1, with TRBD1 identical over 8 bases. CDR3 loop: CASSLGQGGTEAFF. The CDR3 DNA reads TGCGCCAGCAGCCTAGGACAGGGCGGCACTGAAGCTTTCTTT. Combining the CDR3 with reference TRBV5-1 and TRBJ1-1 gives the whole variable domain KAGVTQTPRYLIKTRGQQVTLSCSPISGHRSVSWYQQTPGQGLQFLFEYFSETQRNKGNFPGRFSGRQFSNSRSEMNVSTLELGDSALYLCASSLGQGGTEAFFGQGTRLTVV.